The clone carrying this T cell receptor beta chain has a count of ten or more. As yet, its antigen is unknown. The sample is drawn from a study of Graves' ophthalmopathy and Graves' hyperthyroidism. Study background: Prior to any treatment, peripheral blood was collected at the time of initial diagnosis. General study findings and limits: This model predicted ophthalmopathy progression (sensitivity roughly 71%, specificity about 72%). Most expanded thyroid clonotypes above 0.001 frequency also appeared in blood.

Trimming stripped 6 bases from V and 2 bases from J, with 14 bases between. CDR1 is MDHEN and CDR2 is SYDVKM in the germline V gene. The length of the CDR3 is 14 residues. Amplification from RNA transcripts yielded the TCR beta CDR3 regions. Investigators did first-round RT-PCR with HTBI primers, then second-round multiplex PCR. TCRdb used MiXCR to reprocess the multiplex PCR reads, holding one entry per CDR3 protein. The sample holds about 370,000 distinct CDR3 sequences, approximately 18% seen once. Sampling more than 9 ml of fresh peripheral blood provided the PBMCs. This chain connects TRBV28 to TRBJ2-7; D is perhaps TRBD1 or TRBD2 (5 bases each). The sample was peripheral blood. The sequence came from an adult woman with stable Graves' hyperthyroidism. The CDR3, as DNA: TGTGCCAGCAGGTACCGGGACCTTCCCTACGAGCAGTACTTC. This gives the protein CASRYRDLPYEQYF.